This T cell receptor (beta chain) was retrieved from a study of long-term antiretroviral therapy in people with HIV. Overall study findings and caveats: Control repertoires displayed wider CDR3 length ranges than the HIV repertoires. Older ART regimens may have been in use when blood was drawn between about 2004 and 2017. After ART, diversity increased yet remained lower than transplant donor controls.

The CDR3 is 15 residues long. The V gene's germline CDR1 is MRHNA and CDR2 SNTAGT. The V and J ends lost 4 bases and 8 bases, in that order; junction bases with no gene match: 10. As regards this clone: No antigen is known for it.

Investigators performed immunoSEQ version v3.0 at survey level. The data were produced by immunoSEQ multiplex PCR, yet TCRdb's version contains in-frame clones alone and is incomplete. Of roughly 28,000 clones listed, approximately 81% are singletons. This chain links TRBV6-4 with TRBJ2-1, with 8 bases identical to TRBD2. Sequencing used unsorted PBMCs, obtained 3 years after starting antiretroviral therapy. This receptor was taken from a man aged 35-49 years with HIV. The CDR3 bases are TGTGCCAGCAGTGCCTCCTCCGGGACTAGTTATGAGCAGTTCTTC. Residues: CASSASSGTSYEQFF.